This TCR beta chain was observed in a study of identifying expanded T cells in peripheral blood. Here immunoSEQ multiplex PCR was the method, and the copy in TCRdb shows in-frame clones only, minus some. The table includes about 100,000 clones, over 75% detected once. This CDR3 comprises 15 residues. The germline V and J ends were trimmed by 4 bases and 2 bases, with 14 bases remaining between them. The V gene's germline CDR1 is SEHNR and CDR2 FQNEAQ (reference sequence). The source is a person aged 18 to 69 in good health. Specimen: blood. The chain has TRBV7-9 and TRBJ1-2; tentative D call: TRBD1 (5 bases). CDR3 sequence reads: CASSSDGGINYGYTF. In DNA, the CDR3 is TGTGCCAGCAGCTCCGACGGGGGGATAAACTATGGCTACACCTTC.